The present T cell receptor beta chain was sequenced within a study of shared clonotypes between healthy human individuals. Study in general: Three plates each covered CD4 naive and memory; CD8 naive two, CD8 memory one. Broader study findings: Among the subsets, naive ones generally showed larger estimated richness than memory ones. Naive CD4 clonotype sharing across several donors was approximately 5%.

Original processing notes: ImmunoSEQ only sent back junction sequences with no quality scores, so filtering was done differently. Profiling relied on immunoSEQ multiplex PCR, and the TCRdb table lists in-frame clones only, not all of them. V, J and clone size are those of that table, while D and trimming were read from the DNA. The sample consists of around 2,000,000 clones, about 92% of them appearing once. Naive CD8 cells were CD45RO-negative, positively selected for CCR7, excluding terminally differentiated effector memory CD45RA+ cells. The CDR3 loop spans 14 amino acids. In germline, CDR1 is MNHEY, CDR2 SMNVEV (reference sequence). J lost 3 bases, V lost 6 bases, and 5 bases had no gene match. As for this clone: The antigen is unknown.

The genes are TRBV27 and TRBJ2-1; TRBD2 agrees at 7 bases. The TCR originated in a man aged 18 to 29 in good health. Some clones in this sample may be carry-over from other donors' samples. The sample comprised naive CD8+ T cells from PBMCs. The CDR3 DNA reads TGTGCCAGCAGCCCGGGGGACTACTACAATGAGCAGTTCTTC. Its translation is CASSPGDYYNEQFF.